This paragraph reports one T cell receptor beta chain. The protocol was immunoSEQ multiplex PCR, while the TCRdb copy is restricted to in-frame clones and leaves out a portion. The table has more than 9,500 clones, approximately 79% seen once. Germline CDR1 is SGHTA and CDR2 is FQGTGA. V was cut by 2 bases and J by 5 bases, with 14 bases left in between. The CDR3 runs to 15 residues. The data derive from a study of T cells after somatic rescue of genetic block. The chain is built from TRBV7-3 and TRBJ2-3; D tentatively reads TRBD1 or TRBD2 (6 bases each). The TCR originated in a boy aged 5-17 years. The sample taken for sequencing was peripheral blood mononuclear cells (PBMCs). The CDR3 DNA is TGTGCCAGCAGCTTATGGGGGGCGCAGGAAGATACGCAGTATTTT. Protein product: CASSLWGAQEDTQYF.